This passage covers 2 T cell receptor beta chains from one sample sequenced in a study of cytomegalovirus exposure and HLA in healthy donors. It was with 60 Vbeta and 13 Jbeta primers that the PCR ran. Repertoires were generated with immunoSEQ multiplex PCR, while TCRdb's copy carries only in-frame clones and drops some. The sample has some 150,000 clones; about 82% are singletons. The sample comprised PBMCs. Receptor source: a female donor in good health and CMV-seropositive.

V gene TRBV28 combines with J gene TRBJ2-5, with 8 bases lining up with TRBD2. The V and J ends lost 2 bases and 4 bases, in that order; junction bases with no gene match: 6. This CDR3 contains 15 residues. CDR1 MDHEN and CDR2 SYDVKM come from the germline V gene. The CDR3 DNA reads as TGTGCCAGCAGTTTACTAGCGGGTATGGCAGAGACCCAGTACTTC. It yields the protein CASSLLAGMAETQYF.

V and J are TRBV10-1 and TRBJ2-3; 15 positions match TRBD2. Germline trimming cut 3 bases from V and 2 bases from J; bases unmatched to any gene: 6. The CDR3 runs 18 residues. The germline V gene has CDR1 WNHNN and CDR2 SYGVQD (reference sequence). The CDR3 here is CASSDGTSGRPNTDTQYF. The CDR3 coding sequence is TGCGCCAGCAGTGACGGGACTAGCGGGAGGCCCAACACAGATACGCAGTATTTT.